This T cell receptor (beta chain) was found in a study of STAT5B mutations in CD4+ large granular lymphocyte leukemia. This clone was found once. At one end, the junction sequence differs from germline, possibly due to a read error. Sequencing was performed with immunoSEQ multiplex PCR; in TCRdb, only in-frame clones are kept and a portion is missing. The sample carries more than 30,000 clones, about 89% recorded once. Germline V lookup: CDR1 SSHAT, CDR2 FNYEAQ (reference sequence). The CDR3 has 13 amino acids. Control samples were healthy donors' buffy coats. The chain couples TRBV7-7 to TRBJ2-1, with 7 positions matching TRBD1. This receptor was taken from a human donor in good health. Sequenced material: CD4+ T cells from blood buffy coats. CDR3 amino acids: CASSSNRGNEQFF. The DNA of the CDR3 is TGTGCTAGCAGCTCAAACAGGGGAAATGAGCAGTTCTTC.